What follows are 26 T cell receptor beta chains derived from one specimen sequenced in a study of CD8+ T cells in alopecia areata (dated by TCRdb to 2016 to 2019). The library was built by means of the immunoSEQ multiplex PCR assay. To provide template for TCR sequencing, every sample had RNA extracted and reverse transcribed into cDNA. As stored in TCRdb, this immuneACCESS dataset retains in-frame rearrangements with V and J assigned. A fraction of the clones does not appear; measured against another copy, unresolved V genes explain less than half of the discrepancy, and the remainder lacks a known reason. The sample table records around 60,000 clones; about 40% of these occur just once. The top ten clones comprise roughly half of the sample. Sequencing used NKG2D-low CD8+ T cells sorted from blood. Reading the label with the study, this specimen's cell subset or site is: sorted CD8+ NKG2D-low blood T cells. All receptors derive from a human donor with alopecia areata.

CDR3 nucleotide sequence: TGTGCCAGCAGCTCAGATCTAGGGCCCTACGAGCAGTACTTC. The encoded protein is CASSSDLGPYEQYF. This rearrangement joins TRBV7-2 to TRBJ2-7; D unresolved. The V gene lost 4 bases and the J gene lost 2 bases, with 12 bases spanning the gap. Germline V gives CDR1 SGHTA, CDR2 FQGNSA. CDR3 size: 14 residues.

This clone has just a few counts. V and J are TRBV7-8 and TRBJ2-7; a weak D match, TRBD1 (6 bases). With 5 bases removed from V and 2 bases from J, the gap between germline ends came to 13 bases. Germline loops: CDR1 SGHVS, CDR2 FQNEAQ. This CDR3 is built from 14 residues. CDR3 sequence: CASSRNRAPYEQYF. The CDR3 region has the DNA TGTGCCAGCAGCCGGAACAGGGCGCCCTACGAGCAGTACTTC.

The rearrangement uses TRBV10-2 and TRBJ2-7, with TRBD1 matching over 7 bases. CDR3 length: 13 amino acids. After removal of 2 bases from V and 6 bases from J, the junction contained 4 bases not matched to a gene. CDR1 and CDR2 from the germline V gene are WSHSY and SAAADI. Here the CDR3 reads CASSEDRASEQYF. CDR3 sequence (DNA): TGCGCCAGCAGTGAGGACAGGGCAAGCGAGCAGTACTTC.

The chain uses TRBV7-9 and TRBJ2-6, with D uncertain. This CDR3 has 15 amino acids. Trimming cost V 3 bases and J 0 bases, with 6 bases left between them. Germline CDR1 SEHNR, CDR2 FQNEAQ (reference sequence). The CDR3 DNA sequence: TGTGCCAGCAGCTTTGGTAGCTCTGGGGCCAACGTCCTGACTTTC. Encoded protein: CASSFGSSGANVLTF.

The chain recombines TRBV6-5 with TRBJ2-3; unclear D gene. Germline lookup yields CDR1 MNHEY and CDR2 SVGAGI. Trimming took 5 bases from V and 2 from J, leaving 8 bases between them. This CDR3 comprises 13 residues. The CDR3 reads CASSTGATDTQYF. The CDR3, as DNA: TGTGCCAGCAGTACCGGAGCCACAGATACGCAGTATTTT.

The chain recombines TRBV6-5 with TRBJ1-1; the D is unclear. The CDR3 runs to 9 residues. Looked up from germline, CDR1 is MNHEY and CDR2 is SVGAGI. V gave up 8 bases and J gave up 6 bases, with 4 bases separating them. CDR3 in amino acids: CASGPEAFF. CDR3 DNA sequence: TGTGCCAGCGGTCCTGAAGCTTTCTTT.

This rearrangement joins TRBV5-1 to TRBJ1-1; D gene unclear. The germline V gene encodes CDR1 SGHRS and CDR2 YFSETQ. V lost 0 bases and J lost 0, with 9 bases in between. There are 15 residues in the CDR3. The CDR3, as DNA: TGCGCCAGCAGCTTGGAACCGCAGTTGAACACTGAAGCTTTCTTT. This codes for CASSLEPQLNTEAFF.

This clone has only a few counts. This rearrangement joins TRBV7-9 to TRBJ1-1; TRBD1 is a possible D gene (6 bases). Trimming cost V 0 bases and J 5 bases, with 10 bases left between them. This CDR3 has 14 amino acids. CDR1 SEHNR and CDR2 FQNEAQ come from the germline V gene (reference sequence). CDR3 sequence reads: CASSLAQGGTEAFF. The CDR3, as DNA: TGTGCCAGCAGCTTAGCACAGGGAGGAACTGAAGCTTTCTTT.

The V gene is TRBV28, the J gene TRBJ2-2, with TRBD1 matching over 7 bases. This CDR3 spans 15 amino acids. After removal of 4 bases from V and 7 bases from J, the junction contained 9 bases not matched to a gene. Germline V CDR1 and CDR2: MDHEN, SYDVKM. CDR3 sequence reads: CASSYRGRADGELFF. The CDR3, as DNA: TGTGCCAGCAGTTACAGGGGTCGGGCGGACGGGGAGCTGTTTTTT.

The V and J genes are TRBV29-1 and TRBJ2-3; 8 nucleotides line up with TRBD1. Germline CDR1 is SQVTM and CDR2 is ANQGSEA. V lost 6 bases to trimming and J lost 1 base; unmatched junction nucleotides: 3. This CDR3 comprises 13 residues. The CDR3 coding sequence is TGCAGCGTGCAGGGGGCCGGCACAGATACGCAGTATTTT. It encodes CSVQGAGTDTQYF.

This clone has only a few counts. DNA for the CDR3: TGTGCCAGCAGTTTACGTCCAGGGAGACTCTATGGCTACACCTTC. Residues: CASSLRPGRLYGYTF. V is TRBV27 and J is TRBJ1-2, with a tentative D call TRBD1 (5 bases). The germline CDR1 and CDR2 sequences are MNHEY and SMNVEV (reference sequence). V shed 2 bases and J shed 4 bases, with 14 bases lying between them. The CDR3 runs 15 residues.

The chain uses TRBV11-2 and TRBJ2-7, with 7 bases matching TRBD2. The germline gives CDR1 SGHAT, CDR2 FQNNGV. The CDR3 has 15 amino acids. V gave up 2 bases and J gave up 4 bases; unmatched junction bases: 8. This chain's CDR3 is CASSLSGTKSYEQYF. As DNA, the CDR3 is TGTGCCAGCAGCTTATCTGGGACTAAGAGTTACGAGCAGTACTTC.

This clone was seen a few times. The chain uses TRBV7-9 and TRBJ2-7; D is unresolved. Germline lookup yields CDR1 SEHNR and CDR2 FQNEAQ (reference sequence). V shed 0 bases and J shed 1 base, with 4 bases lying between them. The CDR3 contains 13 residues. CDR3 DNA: TGTGCCAGCAGCTTAGCGTCATCCTACGAGCAGTACTTC. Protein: CASSLASSYEQYF.

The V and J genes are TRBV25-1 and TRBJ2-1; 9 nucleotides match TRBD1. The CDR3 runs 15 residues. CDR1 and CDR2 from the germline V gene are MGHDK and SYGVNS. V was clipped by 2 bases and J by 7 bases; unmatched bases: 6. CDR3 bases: TGTGCCAGCAGTGAAGGCGACAGGGGGTATAATGAGCAGTTCTTC. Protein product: CASSEGDRGYNEQFF.

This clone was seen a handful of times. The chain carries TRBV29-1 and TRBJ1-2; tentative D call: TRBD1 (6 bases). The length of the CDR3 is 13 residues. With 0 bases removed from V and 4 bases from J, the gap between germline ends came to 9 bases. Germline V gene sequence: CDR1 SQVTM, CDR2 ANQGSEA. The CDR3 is CSVEEGAGYGYTF. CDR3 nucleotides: TGCAGCGTTGAAGAGGGGGCTGGCTATGGCTACACCTTC.

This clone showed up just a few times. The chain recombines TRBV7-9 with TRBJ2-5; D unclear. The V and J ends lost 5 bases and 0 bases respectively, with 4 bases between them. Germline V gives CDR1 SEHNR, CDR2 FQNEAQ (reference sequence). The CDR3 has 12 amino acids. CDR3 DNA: TGTGCCAGCAGCGTATACCAAGAGACCCAGTACTTC. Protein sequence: CASSVYQETQYF.

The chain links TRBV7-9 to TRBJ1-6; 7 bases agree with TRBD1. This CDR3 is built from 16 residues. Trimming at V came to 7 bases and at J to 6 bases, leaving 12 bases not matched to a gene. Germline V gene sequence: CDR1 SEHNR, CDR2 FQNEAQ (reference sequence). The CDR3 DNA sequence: TGTGCCAGCACCAAACCACCGGGACAGAGTAATTCACCCCTCCACTTT. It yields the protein CASTKPPGQSNSPLHF.

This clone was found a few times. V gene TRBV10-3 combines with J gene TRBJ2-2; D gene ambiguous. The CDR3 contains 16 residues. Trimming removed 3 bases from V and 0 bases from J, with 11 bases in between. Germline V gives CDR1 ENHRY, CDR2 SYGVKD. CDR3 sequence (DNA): TGTGCCATCAGTGAAATCCCAGGACCGAACACCGGGGAGCTGTTTTTT. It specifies CAISEIPGPNTGELFF.

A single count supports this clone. The CDR3 nucleotides read TGTGCCAGCAGTTCCCGATTAGGTTATTCACCCCTCCACTTT. Its protein is CASSSRLGYSPLHF. This rearrangement joins TRBV27 to TRBJ1-6; D not resolved. V lost 4 bases and J lost 8, with 12 bases in between. The V gene's germline CDR1 is MNHEY and CDR2 SMNVEV (reference sequence). The CDR3 has 14 amino acids.

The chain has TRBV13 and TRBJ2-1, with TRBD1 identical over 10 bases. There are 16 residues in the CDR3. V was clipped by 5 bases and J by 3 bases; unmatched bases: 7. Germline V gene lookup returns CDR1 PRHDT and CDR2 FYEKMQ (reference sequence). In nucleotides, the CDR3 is TGTGCCAGCAGCCTCCAGACAGGGGGCGACTACAATGAGCAGTTCTTC. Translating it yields CASSLQTGGDYNEQFF.

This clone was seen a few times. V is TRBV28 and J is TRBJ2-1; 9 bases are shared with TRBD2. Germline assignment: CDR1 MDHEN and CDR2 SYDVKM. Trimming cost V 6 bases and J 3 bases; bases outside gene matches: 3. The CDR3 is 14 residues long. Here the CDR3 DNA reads TGTGCCAGCAGCCTGACTAGCGGCTACAATGAGCAGTTCTTC. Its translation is CASSLTSGYNEQFF.

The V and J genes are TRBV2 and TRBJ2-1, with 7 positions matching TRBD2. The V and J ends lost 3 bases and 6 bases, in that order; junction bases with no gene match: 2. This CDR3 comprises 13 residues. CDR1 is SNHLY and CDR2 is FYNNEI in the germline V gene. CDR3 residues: CASSETSLNEQFF. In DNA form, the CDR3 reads TGTGCCAGCAGTGAGACTAGCCTCAATGAGCAGTTCTTC.

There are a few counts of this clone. CDR3 DNA: TGTGCCATCAGCAGGACTAGCGATCTCTTATCCTACGAGCAGTACTTC. Translating gives CAISRTSDLLSYEQYF. The V call is TRBV10-3, the J call TRBJ2-7, with TRBD2 identical over 9 bases. The V gene's germline CDR1 is ENHRY and CDR2 SYGVKD. The CDR3 sequence is 16 residues long. Losses at the gene ends were 6 bases for V and 1 base for J; bases not matched to a gene: 10.

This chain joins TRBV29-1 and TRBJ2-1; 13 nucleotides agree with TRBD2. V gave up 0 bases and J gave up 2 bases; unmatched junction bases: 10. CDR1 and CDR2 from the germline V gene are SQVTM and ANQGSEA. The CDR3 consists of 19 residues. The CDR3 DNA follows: TGCAGCGTTGAAGATCCACTAGCGGGGGGGTACCCAGCCTACAATGAGCAGTTCTTC. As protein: CSVEDPLAGGYPAYNEQFF.

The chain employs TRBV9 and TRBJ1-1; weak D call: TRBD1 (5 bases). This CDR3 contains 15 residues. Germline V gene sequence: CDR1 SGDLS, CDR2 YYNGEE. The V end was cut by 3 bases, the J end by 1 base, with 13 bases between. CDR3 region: CASSADIGANTEAFF. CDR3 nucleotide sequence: TGTGCCAGCAGCGCGGACATCGGGGCGAACACTGAAGCTTTCTTT.

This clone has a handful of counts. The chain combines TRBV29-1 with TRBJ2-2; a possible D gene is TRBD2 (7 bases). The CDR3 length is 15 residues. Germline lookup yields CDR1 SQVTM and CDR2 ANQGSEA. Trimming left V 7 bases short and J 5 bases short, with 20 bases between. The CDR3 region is CSASPLGGGTGELFF. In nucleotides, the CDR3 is TGCAGCGCATCCCCTTTAGGGGGAGGGACCGGGGAGCTGTTTTTT.